The 13 T cell receptor beta chains presented below share a single source sample, sequenced in a study of cytomegalovirus exposure and HLA in healthy donors. The PCR ran on 60 Vbeta and 13 Jbeta primers. The table came from immunoSEQ multiplex PCR; TCRdb's copy has only in-frame clones and leaves some out. The data hold roughly 68,000 clones, with about 75% observed a single time. Sequencing was carried out using PBMCs. These receptors were taken from a woman aged 25 to 39 in good health and CMV-seropositive.

The chain employs TRBV5-1 and TRBJ1-1; D uncertain. This CDR3 region has 14 residues. V shed 1 base and J shed 0 bases, with 7 bases lying between them. Germline V lookup: CDR1 SGHRS, CDR2 YFSETQ. This chain's CDR3 is CASSLRSMNTEAFF. The CDR3 nucleotides are TGCGCCAGCAGCTTGAGAAGCATGAACACTGAAGCTTTCTTT.

The chain employs TRBV7-2 and TRBJ2-1, with 13 bases matching TRBD2. There are 15 residues in the CDR3. Trimming took 5 bases from V and 7 from J; bases not matched to a gene: 5. Germline V lookup: CDR1 SGHTA, CDR2 FQGNSA. CDR3 sequence reads: CASSPRGLAGNEQFF. CDR3 sequence (DNA): TGTGCCAGCAGCCCCAGGGGACTAGCGGGAAATGAGCAGTTCTTC.

The chain combines TRBV4-1 with TRBJ2-1; the D gene is possibly TRBD1 (6 bases). Germline values: CDR1 MGHRA, CDR2 YSYEKL. V was shortened by 0 bases and J by 9 bases, with 12 bases between the two germline ends. This CDR3 has 14 residues. In DNA, the CDR3 is TGCGCCAGCAGCCAAGATGTGGTAGGGGGTGAGCAGTTCTTC. Residues: CASSQDVVGGEQFF.

This chain connects TRBV5-5 to TRBJ1-1; TRBD1 might be the D (6 bases). The germline CDR1 and CDR2 sequences are SGHKS and YYEKEE (reference sequence). CDR3 length equals 14 residues. Trimming left V 4 bases short and J 5 bases short, with 15 bases between. CDR3 nucleotide sequence: TGTGCCAGCAGCGTGGGGGGCCGGGTTACTGAAGCTTTCTTT. Residues: CASSVGGRVTEAFF.

This chain connects TRBV19 to TRBJ2-1; 13 nucleotides line up with TRBD2. Germline V gives CDR1 LNHDA, CDR2 SQIVND (reference sequence). J lost 6 bases, V lost 5 bases, and 4 bases had no gene match. This CDR3 has 15 residues. CDR3 sequence reads: CASSPGLAGANEQFF. The CDR3 nucleotides are TGTGCCAGTAGTCCCGGACTAGCGGGGGCCAATGAGCAGTTCTTC. Full variable domain (outside the CDR3, taken from reference TRBV19 and TRBJ2-1): DGGITQSPKYLFRKEGQNVTLSCEQNLNHDAMYWYRQDPGQGLRLIYYSQIVNDFQKGDIAEGYSVSREKKESFPLTVTSAQKNPTAFYLCASSPGLAGANEQFFGPGTRLTVL.

This rearrangement joins TRBV19 to TRBJ1-6; TRBD1 might be the D (6 bases). Trimming stripped 7 bases from V and 7 bases from J, with 14 bases between. Looked up from germline, CDR1 is LNHDA and CDR2 is SQIVND (reference sequence). There are 14 residues in the CDR3. The CDR3 loop reads CASTPGAGNSPLHF. CDR3 coding DNA: TGTGCCAGTACTCCAGGGGCTGGAAATTCACCCCTCCACTTT.

The V call is TRBV7-3, the J call TRBJ2-5, with D tentatively TRBD2 (6 bases). The CDR3 sequence is 13 residues long. Trimming left V 2 bases short and J 4 bases short, with 8 bases between. Per germline, CDR1 SGHTA and CDR2 FQGTGA. The CDR3, as DNA: TGTGCCAGCAGCTTAGTGGGAGGAGAGACCCAGTACTTC. Translation: CASSLVGGETQYF.

This clone has more than one count but fewer than ten. The genes are TRBV10-3 and TRBJ2-5, with TRBD2 as a possible D gene (5 bases). CDR1 is ENHRY and CDR2 is SYGVKD in the germline V gene. CDR3 length: 16 amino acids. With 0 bases removed from V and 0 bases from J, the gap between germline ends came to 11 bases. CDR3 protein: CAISESRVSYQETQYF. CDR3 DNA sequence: TGTGCCATCAGTGAGTCGAGGGTCAGCTACCAAGAGACCCAGTACTTC.

This sequence joins TRBV5-1 and TRBJ1-5, with 10 bases that match TRBD1. This CDR3 spans 16 amino acids. V lost 1 base to trimming and J lost 9 bases; unmatched junction nucleotides: 10. CDR1 and CDR2 from the germline V gene are SGHRS and YFSETQ. The CDR3 region is CASSLNALDRGRPQHF. Written as DNA, the CDR3 is TGCGCCAGCAGCTTGAACGCGCTGGACAGGGGGAGGCCCCAGCATTTT.

The chain recombines TRBV10-1 with TRBJ1-1; D might be TRBD1 (5 bases). Germline-derived CDR1 and CDR2 are WNHNN and SYGVQD (reference sequence). CDR3 length: 13 residues. V was clipped by 9 bases and J by 2 bases, with 13 bases between them. In DNA form, the CDR3 reads TGCGCCAGTACAGGAGCAAAAAACACTGAAGCTTTCTTT. It is translated as CASTGAKNTEAFF.

The chain recombines TRBV7-8 with TRBJ2-1, with a possible D match to TRBD1 (6 bases). Trimming stripped 4 bases from V and 7 bases from J, with 14 bases between. The CDR3 covers 14 residues. Germline CDR1 and CDR2: SGHVS and FQNEAQ. CDR3 nucleotides: TGTGCCAGCAGCTGGGGGCCATTGGGGAATGAGCAGTTCTTC. The encoded protein is CASSWGPLGNEQFF.

V usage is TRBV6-6 and J usage is TRBJ2-7; no reliable D call. The CDR3 extends over 14 amino acids. From germline, CDR1 is MNHNY and CDR2 SVGAGI (reference sequence). Trimming cost V 0 bases and J 8 bases, with 14 bases left between them. DNA for the CDR3: TGTGCCAGCAGTTACTCGATACTACCCCTAAAGCAGTACTTC. This sequence encodes CASSYSILPLKQYF.

The table lists this clone with a count of one. The chain links TRBV9 to TRBJ1-2; D unclear. The germline V and J ends were trimmed by 4 bases and 3 bases, with 19 bases remaining between them. Germline V lookup: CDR1 SGDLS, CDR2 YYNGEE. CDR3 length: 16 amino acids. CDR3 residues: CASSQEGMPSDYGYTF. Here the CDR3 DNA reads TGTGCCAGCAGCCAAGAGGGTATGCCTTCTGACTATGGCTACACCTTC.